This T cell receptor beta chain was observed in a study of blood T cell repertoires in COVID-19. Study-level information: Some COVID-19 samples were acute and others convalescent; all came from the United States, Italy and Spain. PBMCs, B-cell-depleted T cells, or T cells were the source of the cDNA or gDNA that made up the material.

CDR1 and CDR2 (germline): MNHEY, SVGEGT. The CDR3 runs 15 residues. Unmatched junction bases numbered 12, after V lost 5 bases and J lost 7 bases. In the original workflow: The authors estimated nucleated cell counts from reference gene primer amplification. Sequencing was performed with immunoSEQ multiplex PCR; in TCRdb, only in-frame clones are kept and a portion is missing. V, J and clone size are those of that table, while D and trimming were read from the DNA. In the table there are over 130,000 clones, around four fifths of which are singletons. V is TRBV6-2 or TRBV6-3 and J is TRBJ2-5, with 8 nucleotides matching TRBD2. The origin of this receptor is a woman over 75 with acute or convalescent COVID-19. The material sequenced was peripheral blood. The CDR3 sequence is CASSTILAEGLTQYF. As DNA, the CDR3 is TGTGCCAGCAGTACAATACTAGCGGAGGGACTGACCCAGTACTTC.